This TCR beta chain emerged from a study of PD-1 blockade in classical Hodgkin lymphoma. To note about this clone: Its specificity is not known.

Each and every patient relapsed after autologous stem cell transplantation, and patients got differing brentuximab vedotin exposure. Some clones are missing from TCRdb's copy, which holds only in-frame ones; the method was immunoSEQ multiplex PCR. This sample has about 110,000 clones; nearly 90% occur once, and the top ten carry around 20%. The length of the CDR3 is 16 residues. Trimming took 0 bases from V and 4 from J; bases not matched to a gene: 7. Per the germline V gene, CDR1 is LGHNA and CDR2 is YSLEER. Study-wide results and caveats: Similar baseline diversity was found in complete responders and newly diagnosed patients. In CD4+ cells, TCR diversity went up significantly by C4D1, but in CD8+ cells it did not. Causes of the repertoire differences remain undefined, possibly disease activity or prior therapy. Newly diagnosed patients were said to have less baseline TCR diversity than healthy donors did.

Sequencing was performed on peripheral blood mononuclear cells (PBMCs), taken before the second cycle of nivolumab. This clonotype was sampled from a human donor with classical Hodgkin lymphoma. V gene TRBV4-3 combines with J gene TRBJ1-2, with 8 bases aligning to TRBD1. CDR3: CASSQDRGRSGYGYTF. For the CDR3, the DNA is TGCGCCAGCAGCCAAGACAGGGGGCGGTCGGGCTATGGCTACACCTTC.